A single sample gave rise to the 15 T cell receptor beta chains below, sequenced in a study of blood T cell repertoires in COVID-19. TCRdb keeps only in-frame clones here, not all; method: immunoSEQ multiplex PCR. The repertoire holds hundreds of thousands of clones, about 92% seen once, with around 2.5% in the top ten. Sequenced input: PBMCs or T cells enriched from blood (not recorded which). The receptors stem from a man aged 60 to 75 who had recovered from COVID-19.

This clone came up once. This chain joins TRBV7-8 and TRBJ2-7; TRBD1 matches at 9 bases. The CDR3 has 15 residues. Trimming took 4 bases from V and 2 from J; bases not matched to a gene: 6. Germline values: CDR1 SGHVS, CDR2 FQNEAQ. The CDR3 sequence is CASSWGTGTTYEQYF. The CDR3 nucleotides are TGTGCCAGCAGCTGGGGGACAGGGACCACCTACGAGCAGTACTTC.

V and J are TRBV5-4 and TRBJ2-2, with TRBD2 identical over 12 bases. The V gene end was trimmed by 4 bases and the J gene end by 4 bases; junction bases not matched to a gene: 11. Germline CDR1 and CDR2: SGHNT and YYREEE (reference sequence). CDR3 length equals 18 residues. The CDR3 nucleotides read TGTGCCAGCAGCATTAGTTTCCTAGCGGGGGGGTCCACCGGGGAGCTGTTTTTT. This sequence encodes CASSISFLAGGSTGELFF.

The chain recombines TRBV11-2 with TRBJ2-3; 14 bases agree with TRBD2. CDR3 length equals 19 residues. V shed 4 bases, J shed 3 bases, and the junction held 12 bases outside the gene matches. Germline V gives CDR1 SGHAT, CDR2 FQNNGV. CDR3 loop: CASSWGLAGALQGTDTQYF. The CDR3 region has the DNA TGTGCCAGCAGCTGGGGACTAGCGGGAGCCCTCCAAGGGACAGATACGCAGTATTTT.

The CDR3 loop is CASSMGSSGGNYEQYF. The CDR3 DNA follows: TGTGCCAGTAGTATGGGATCTAGCGGGGGGAATTACGAGCAGTACTTC. This chain connects TRBV19 to TRBJ2-7; 11 bases are shared with TRBD2. The CDR3 consists of 16 residues. Germline values: CDR1 LNHDA, CDR2 SQIVND (reference sequence). After removal of 3 bases from V and 4 bases from J, the junction contained 8 bases not matched to a gene.

J is TRBJ1-5 and V is TRBV20-1; 10 positions agree with TRBD1. CDR1 and CDR2 from the germline V gene are DFQATT and SNEGSKA (reference sequence). CDR3 length equals 15 residues. V gave up 3 bases and J gave up 4 bases; unmatched junction bases: 6. Written as DNA, the CDR3 is TGCAGTGCTAGTTACGGGACAGGGGCAAATCAGCCCCAGCATTTT. Translating gives CSASYGTGANQPQHF.

V usage is TRBV30 and J usage is TRBJ2-1; a weak D match, TRBD1 (6 bases). Trimming took off 7 bases at V and 12 bases at J, with 16 bases between the two ends. The CDR3 contains 11 residues. Looked up from germline, CDR1 is GTSNPN and CDR2 is SVGIG (reference sequence). The DNA for the CDR3 is TGTGCCTTCGTACAGGGCGTTGTGCAGTTCTTC. Residues: CAFVQGVVQFF.

The chain employs TRBV11-3 and TRBJ2-1, with TRBD2 matching 12 bases. V was clipped by 3 bases and J by 8 bases; unmatched bases: 14. The CDR3 is 18 amino acids. Germline values: CDR1 SGHNT, CDR2 YENEEA. As DNA, the CDR3 is TGTGCCAGCAGCTTTTACGTTCGACTAGCGGGAGATTCGGATGAGCAGTTCTTC. Translating it yields CASSFYVRLAGDSDEQFF.

This chain joins TRBV28 and TRBJ1-1, with D possibly TRBD1 on 5 matching bases. Per germline, CDR1 MDHEN and CDR2 SYDVKM. There are 12 residues in the CDR3. The V and J ends lost 7 bases and 7 bases respectively, with 13 bases between them. CDR3 residues: CASTRGGYEAFF. In DNA, the CDR3 is TGTGCCAGCACCCGGGGGGGGTATGAAGCTTTCTTT.

The genes are TRBV6-5 and TRBJ2-7; 12 bases line up with TRBD2. CDR1 is MNHEY and CDR2 is SVGAGI in the germline V gene. The CDR3 loop spans 15 amino acids. J lost 3 bases, V lost 6 bases, and 6 bases had no gene match. The CDR3 DNA reads as TGTGCCAGCAGACAGACTAGCGGGAGTCTCTACGAGCAGTACTTC. Its protein product is CASRQTSGSLYEQYF.

As regards this clone: In the same sample, other DNA sequences code for this CDR3. The rearrangement links TRBV3-1 (or the pseudogene TRBV3-2) to TRBJ2-7; the D is unclear. The CDR3 is 12 residues long. Germline V gives CDR1 LGHDT, CDR2 YNNKEL (reference sequence). Trimming pared 1 base from V and 4 bases from J, leaving 5 bases between. The DNA of the CDR3 is TGTGCCAGCAGCCAAGCCGGTTACGAGCAGTACTTC. Its translation is CASSQAGYEQYF.

The chain carries TRBV11-3 and TRBJ2-5; 7 nucleotides align to TRBD1. Germline CDR1 SGHNT, CDR2 YENEEA. Trimming cost V 5 bases and J 3 bases; bases outside gene matches: 3. The CDR3 has 13 amino acids. CDR3 sequence (DNA): TGTGCCAGCAGCACCGGGACAGAAGAGACCCAGTACTTC. Translated: CASSTGTEETQYF.

DNA for the CDR3: TGTGCCAGCAGCCAAGATCCGGGCGCGGGTTATGAGCAGTTCTTC. It encodes CASSQDPGAGYEQFF. The chain links TRBV3-1 (or the pseudogene TRBV3-2) to TRBJ2-1, with D perhaps TRBD2 (5 bases). Trimming shortened V by 0 bases and J by 8 bases, and 14 bases separated the two germline ends. The CDR3 is 15 residues long. Germline CDR1 and CDR2: LGHDT and YNNKEL (reference sequence).

This sequence joins TRBV5-1 and TRBJ1-6; D call uncertain. The length of the CDR3 is 14 residues. V was shortened by 1 base and J by 6 bases, with 8 bases between the two germline ends. CDR1 is SGHRS, CDR2 YFSETQ, per germline. CDR3: CASSLQASNSPLHF. CDR3 sequence (DNA): TGCGCCAGCAGCTTGCAGGCCAGTAATTCACCCCTCCACTTT.

V gene TRBV11-2 combines with J gene TRBJ1-6; D unresolved. CDR1 is SGHAT and CDR2 is FQNNGV in the germline V gene. The CDR3 totals 13 residues. V was cut by 6 bases and J by 7 bases, with 10 bases left in between. Here the CDR3 reads CASRWTGNSPLHF. CDR3 DNA sequence: TGTGCCAGCAGATGGACGGGAAATTCACCCCTCCACTTT.

The sample holds one count of this clone. The same CDR3 can be traced to other DNA sequences in this sample. This chain joins TRBV5-1 and TRBJ1-1; no reliable D call. V was pared by 0 bases and J by 1 base, with 10 bases between. This CDR3 spans 15 amino acids. Germline-derived CDR1 and CDR2 are SGHRS and YFSETQ. CDR3 coding DNA: TGCGCCAGCAGCTTGGCCCGAGGGCGGAACACTGAAGCTTTCTTT. Translated, it gives CASSLARGRNTEAFF.